What follows are 18 T cell receptor beta chains derived from one specimen sequenced in a study of CXCR3-negative and CXCR3-positive naive CD8 T cells. No antigen has been assigned to these receptors. The authors made the TRB cDNA libraries by 5' RACE using UMI labels. TCRdb reprocessed the 5' RACE reads, keeping one entry per CDR3 protein, no DNA. The sample table includes under 90,000 distinct CDR3 sequences. Findings and caveats of the study: Compared with CXCR3-negative naive cells, CXCR3-positive naive cells showed more hydrophobic TRB CDR3s.

The sequenced sample consisted of naive CXCR3+ CD8+ T cells from blood. Subset described: CD45RO-CCR7+CD27+CD95- naive CD8+ T cells expressing CXCR3 (TNR3+). Receptors were obtained from a human donor in good health. Some clones in this sample may be carry-over from other donors' samples.

The V gene is TRBV23-1, the J gene TRBJ2-1; TCRdb indicates TRBD1, and absent DNA this call remains unverified. TRBV23-1 is labeled an ORF, and its function is uncertain. This CDR3 has 16 residues. This CDR3 is CASSQQGRSAYNEQFF.

J is TRBJ2-5 and V is TRBV29-1; TCRdb's D gene call, TRBD1, goes unchecked for lack of DNA. The CDR3 has 15 amino acids. Germline V gene sequence: CDR1 SQVTM, CDR2 ANQGSEA. This CDR3 reads CSVHPRDLTEGTQYF. The whole variable domain, filled in from reference TRBV29-1 and TRBJ2-5, reads SAVISQKPSRDICQRGTSLTIQCQVDSQVTMMFWYRQQPGQSLTLIATANQGSEATYESGFVIDKFPISRPNLTFSTLTVSNMSPEDSSIYLCSVHPRDLTEGTQYFGPGTRLLVL.

J is TRBJ2-1 and V is TRBV12-3 or TRBV12-4. The CDR3 loop spans 13 amino acids. The CDR3 protein is CASSPGLLTEQFF.

The chain couples TRBV7-6 to TRBJ1-1. Looked up from germline, CDR1 is SGHVS and CDR2 is FNYEAQ. This CDR3 is 13 amino acids long. The CDR3 sequence is CASSSGGVTEAFF.

The rearrangement uses TRBV12-3 or TRBV12-4 and TRBJ1-5; no DNA is available, so the TRBD1 call from TCRdb remains unchecked. The CDR3 sequence is 12 residues long. CDR3 region: CASGLTVRPQHF.

The chain recombines TRBV20-1 with TRBJ2-1; the D call from TCRdb, TRBD2, cannot be confirmed without DNA. The CDR3 runs 15 residues. Germline CDR1 and CDR2: DFQATT and SNEGSKA (reference sequence). CDR3 sequence: CSAQRALAGVGEQFF.

The rearrangement links TRBV12-3 or TRBV12-4 to TRBJ2-7. The CDR3 extends over 15 amino acids. CDR3: CASSLVAGAMYEQYF.

The chain combines TRBV13 with TRBJ1-1; TCRdb calls TRBD1, which cannot be checked without DNA. Germline V lookup: CDR1 PRHDT, CDR2 FYEKMQ (reference sequence). The CDR3 covers 15 residues. The CDR3 spells CASIPPGLMNTEAFF.

The chain has TRBV15 and TRBJ2-7. CDR1 is LNHNV, CDR2 YYDKDF, per germline (reference sequence). The CDR3 extends over 13 amino acids. CDR3 sequence reads: CATSRGWGNEQYF. The variable domain in full, with the rest retrieved from reference TRBV15 and TRBJ2-7, is DAMVIQNPRYQVTQFGKPVTLSCSQTLNHNVMYWYQQKSSQAPKLLFHYYDKDFNNEADTPDNFQSRRPNTSFCFLDIRSPGLGDTAMYLCATSRGWGNEQYFGPGTRLTVT.

The V and J genes are TRBV29-1 and TRBJ1-2; TCRdb lists TRBD1, though no DNA is available to test this call. CDR1 is SQVTM and CDR2 is ANQGSEA in the germline V gene. The CDR3 extends over 12 amino acids. The CDR3 loop is CSVPGTGYGYTF.

The rearrangement uses TRBV7-6 and TRBJ2-7; TCRdb indicates TRBD1, and absent DNA this call remains unverified. Germline-derived CDR1 and CDR2 are SGHVS and FNYEAQ. This CDR3 has 19 residues. The CDR3 spells CASAPKDKQGKRETYEQYF.

The CDR3: CASRSTLLETQYF. The chain recombines TRBV28 with TRBJ2-5; TCRdb picks TRBD1, but there is no DNA to check that call. This CDR3 spans 13 amino acids. CDR1 MDHEN and CDR2 SYDVKM come from the germline V gene.

V gene TRBV29-1 combines with J gene TRBJ2-7. This CDR3 is 13 amino acids long. Germline V gene sequence: CDR1 SQVTM, CDR2 ANQGSEA. The chain's CDR3 is CSVVTDSSYEQYF.

This CDR3 reads CASDILSGLLGNEQFF. The chain uses TRBV5-6 and TRBJ2-1; TCRdb's D call, TRBD2, is unchecked because there is no DNA. The CDR3 runs 16 residues. From germline, CDR1 is SGHDT and CDR2 YYEEEE.

V is TRBV9 and J is TRBJ2-3; TCRdb's D call, TRBD2, is unchecked because there is no DNA. From germline, CDR1 is SGDLS and CDR2 YYNGEE. The CDR3 sequence is 15 residues long. Here the CDR3 reads CAGSTSGSSTDTQYF.

This chain uses TRBV7-2 with TRBJ2-5; TCRdb picks TRBD2, but there is no DNA to check that call. This CDR3 has 15 amino acids. From germline, CDR1 is SGHTA and CDR2 FQGNSA. This CDR3 is CASSKTSGGGETQYF.

The chain couples TRBV6-2 or TRBV6-3 to TRBJ1-5. The CDR3 has 12 residues. CDR1 and CDR2 (germline): MNHEY, SVGEGT. The CDR3 sequence: CASSRLSQPQHF.

The chain employs TRBV28 and TRBJ2-5. The germline gives CDR1 MDHEN, CDR2 SYDVKM. CDR3 length: 12 amino acids. The chain's CDR3 is CASSQAPETQYF.